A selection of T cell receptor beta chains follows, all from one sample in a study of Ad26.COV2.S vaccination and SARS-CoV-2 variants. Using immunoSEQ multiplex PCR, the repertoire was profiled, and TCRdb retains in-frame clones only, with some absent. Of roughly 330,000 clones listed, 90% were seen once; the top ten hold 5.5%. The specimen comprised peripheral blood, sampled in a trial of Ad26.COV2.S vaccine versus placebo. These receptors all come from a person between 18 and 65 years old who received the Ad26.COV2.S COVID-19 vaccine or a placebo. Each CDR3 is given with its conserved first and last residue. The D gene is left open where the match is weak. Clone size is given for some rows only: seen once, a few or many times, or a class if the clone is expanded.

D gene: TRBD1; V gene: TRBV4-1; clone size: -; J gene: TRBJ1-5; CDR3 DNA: TGCGCCAGCAGCCGTTACAGGGGGCCCAGCAATCAGCCCCAGCATTTT; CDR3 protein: CASSRYRGPSNQPQHF
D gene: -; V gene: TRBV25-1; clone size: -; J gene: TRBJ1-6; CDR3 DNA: TGTGCCAGCAGTGAAGTGTATTCACCCCTCCACTTT; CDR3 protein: CASSEVYSPLHF
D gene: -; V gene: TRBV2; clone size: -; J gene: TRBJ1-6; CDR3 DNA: TGTGCCAGCAGTGACCCCTCACAGGTCGAGATTAATTCACCCCTCCACTTT; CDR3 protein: CASSDPSQVEINSPLHF
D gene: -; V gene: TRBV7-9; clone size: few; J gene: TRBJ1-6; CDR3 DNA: TGTGCCAGCAGCCCCTCCGGGGGGGCTCAGAATTCACCCCTCCACTTT; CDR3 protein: CASSPSGGAQNSPLHF
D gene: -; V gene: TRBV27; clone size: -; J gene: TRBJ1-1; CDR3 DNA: TGTGCCAGCAGTCTACAAGTCAACACTGAAGCTTTCTTT; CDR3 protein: CASSLQVNTEAFF
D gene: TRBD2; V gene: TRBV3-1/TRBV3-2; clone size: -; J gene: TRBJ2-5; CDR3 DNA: TGTGCCAGCAGCCGGCTAGCGGGAGATGAGACCCAGTACTTC; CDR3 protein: CASSRLAGDETQYF
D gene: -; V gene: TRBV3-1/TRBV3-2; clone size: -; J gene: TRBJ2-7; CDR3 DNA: TGTGCCAGCAGCCAATTAATGCGCGGGGGTCAGGGGAGCTCCTACGAGCAGTACTTC; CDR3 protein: CASSQLMRGGQGSSYEQYF
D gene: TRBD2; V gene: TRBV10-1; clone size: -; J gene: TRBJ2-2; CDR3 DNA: TGCGCCAACCCGACTAGCGGGAATCCCGGGGAGCTGTTTTTT; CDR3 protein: CANPTSGNPGELFF
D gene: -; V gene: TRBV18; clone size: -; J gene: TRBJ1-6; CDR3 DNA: TGTGCCAGCTCACCATTTGACAGTCTAAATTCACCCCTCCACTTT; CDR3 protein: CASSPFDSLNSPLHF
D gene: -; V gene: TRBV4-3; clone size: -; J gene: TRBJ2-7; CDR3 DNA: TGCGCCAGCAGCCCAGACCAGGGGTACGAGCAGTACTTC; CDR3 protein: CASSPDQGYEQYF
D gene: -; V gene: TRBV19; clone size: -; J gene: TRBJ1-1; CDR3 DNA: TGTGCCAGTAATCACAGGGTGAACACTGAAGCTTTCTTT; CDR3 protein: CASNHRVNTEAFF
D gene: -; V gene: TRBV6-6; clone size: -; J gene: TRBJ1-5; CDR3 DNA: TGTGCCAGCAGCTCCCATCAGGGTACGGTCAATCAGCCCCAGCATTTT; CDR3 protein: CASSSHQGTVNQPQHF
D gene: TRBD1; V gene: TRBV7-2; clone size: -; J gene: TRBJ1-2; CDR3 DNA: TGTGCCAGCAGCTCCTCACAGGGGGCGCTTGGCTATGGCTACACCTTC; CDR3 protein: CASSSSQGALGYGYTF
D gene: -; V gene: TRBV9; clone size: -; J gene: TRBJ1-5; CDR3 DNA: TGTGCCAGCAGCGAGGGAGATCAGCCCCAGCATTTT; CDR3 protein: CASSEGDQPQHF
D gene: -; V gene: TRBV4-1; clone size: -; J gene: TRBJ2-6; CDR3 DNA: TGCGCCAGCAGCCAAGGCATTCCGGGACCGAACTCTGGGGCCAACGTCCTGACTTTC; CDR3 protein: CASSQGIPGPNSGANVLTF
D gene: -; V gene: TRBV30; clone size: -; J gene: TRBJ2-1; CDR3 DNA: TGTGCCTCGCTTCCGGACTCCTACAATGAGCAGTTCTTC; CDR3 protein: CASLPDSYNEQFF
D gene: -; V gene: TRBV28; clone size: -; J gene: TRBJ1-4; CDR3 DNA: TGTGCCAGCAGTTTAGGTGGAAGGAATGAAAAACTGTTTTTT; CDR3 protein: CASSLGGRNEKLFF
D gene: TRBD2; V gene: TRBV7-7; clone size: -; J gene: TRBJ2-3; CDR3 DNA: TGTGCCAGCAGCTTAACGGTGACTAGCGGGGGGGCCGGACTTCCAGATACGCAGTATTTT; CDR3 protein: CASSLTVTSGGAGLPDTQYF
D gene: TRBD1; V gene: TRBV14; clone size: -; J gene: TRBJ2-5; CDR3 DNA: TGTGCCAGCAGCAGGGCAGGGGGACAGACCCAGTACTTC; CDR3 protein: CASSRAGGQTQYF
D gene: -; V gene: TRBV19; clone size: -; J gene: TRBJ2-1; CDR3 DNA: TGTGCCAGTAGGATGGACAGAAACAATGAGCAGTTCTTC; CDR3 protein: CASRMDRNNEQFF
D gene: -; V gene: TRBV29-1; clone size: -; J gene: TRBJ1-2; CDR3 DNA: TGCAGCAGCGTTTCTAACTATGGCTACACCTTC; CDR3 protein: CSSVSNYGYTF
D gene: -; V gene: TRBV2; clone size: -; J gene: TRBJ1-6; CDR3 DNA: TGTGCCAGCATGGAATCAGGGGTGGATTCACCCCTCCACTTT; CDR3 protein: CASMESGVDSPLHF
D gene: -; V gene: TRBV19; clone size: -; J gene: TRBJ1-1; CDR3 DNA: TGTGCCAGTAGTATAGGGGCCCTTTACACTGAAGCTTTCTTT; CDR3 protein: CASSIGALYTEAFF
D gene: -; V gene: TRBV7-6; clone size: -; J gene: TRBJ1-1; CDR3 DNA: TGTGCCAGCAGCTTAGAGACTGAGGACACTGAAGCTTTCTTT; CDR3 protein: CASSLETEDTEAFF
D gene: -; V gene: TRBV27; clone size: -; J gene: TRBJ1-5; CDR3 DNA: TGTGCCAGCAGTTTAGACGCGGATGGGCCCCAGCATTTT; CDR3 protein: CASSLDADGPQHF
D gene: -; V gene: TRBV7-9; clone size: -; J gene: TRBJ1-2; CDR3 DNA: TGTGCCAGCAGCTCCGGGGGGCGCGGGTATGGCTACACCTTC; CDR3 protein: CASSSGGRGYGYTF
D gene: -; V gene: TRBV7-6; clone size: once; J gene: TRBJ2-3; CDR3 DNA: TGTGCCAGCAGCTTAGCCGGGACACTAACAGATACGCAGTATTTT; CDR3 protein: CASSLAGTLTDTQYF
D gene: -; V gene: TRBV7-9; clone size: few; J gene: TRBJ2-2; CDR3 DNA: TGTGCCAGCAGTTCCGTCGGGGGCGGCACCGGGGAGCTGTTTTTT; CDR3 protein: CASSSVGGGTGELFF
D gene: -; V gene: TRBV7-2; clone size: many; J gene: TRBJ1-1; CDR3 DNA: TGTGCCAGCAGCCTGGGGGGAGGGTATGCTTTCTTT; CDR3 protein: CASSLGGGYAFF